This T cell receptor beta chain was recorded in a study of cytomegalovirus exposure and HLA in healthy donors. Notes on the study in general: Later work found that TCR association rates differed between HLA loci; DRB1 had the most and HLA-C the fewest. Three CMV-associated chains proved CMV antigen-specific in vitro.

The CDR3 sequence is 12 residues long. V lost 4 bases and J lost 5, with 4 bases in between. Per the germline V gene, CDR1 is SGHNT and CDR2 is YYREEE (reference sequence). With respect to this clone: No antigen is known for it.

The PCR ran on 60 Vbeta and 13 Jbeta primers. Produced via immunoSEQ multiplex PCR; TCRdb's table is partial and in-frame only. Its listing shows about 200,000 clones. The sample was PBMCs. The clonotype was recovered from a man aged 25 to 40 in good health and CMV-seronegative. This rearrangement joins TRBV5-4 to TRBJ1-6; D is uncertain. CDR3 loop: CASSLDNSPLHF. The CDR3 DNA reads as TGTGCCAGCAGCCTTGATAATTCACCCCTCCACTTT.